Given below is one T cell receptor beta chain in context. Individuals drawn from around 25 US areas were roughly 18 to 89 years old. Either two negative PCRs, clearance, or symptom resolution qualified Cohort 3 donors as recovered. The source of the sample is a study of blood T cell repertoires in COVID-19. Across the whole study: PBMCs, B-cell-depleted T cells, or T cells provided the cDNA or gDNA that made up the material.

The protocol was immunoSEQ multiplex PCR, while the TCRdb copy is restricted to in-frame clones and leaves out a portion. This table has approximately 300,000 clones, 89% appearing once. V was pared by 5 bases and J by 7 bases, with 9 bases of the junction left unmatched. Germline CDR1 is SGHNT and CDR2 is YENEEA. This CDR3 is built from 15 residues. The rearrangement uses TRBV11-3 and TRBJ2-1; 9 bases are shared with TRBD1. The TCR was taken from a man between 60 and 70 years old who had recovered from COVID-19. Sequences were obtained from PBMCs or T cells enriched from blood (not recorded which). CDR3: CASSPDRGGKNEQFF. The CDR3 coding sequence is TGTGCCAGCAGCCCGGACAGGGGAGGGAAAAATGAGCAGTTCTTC.